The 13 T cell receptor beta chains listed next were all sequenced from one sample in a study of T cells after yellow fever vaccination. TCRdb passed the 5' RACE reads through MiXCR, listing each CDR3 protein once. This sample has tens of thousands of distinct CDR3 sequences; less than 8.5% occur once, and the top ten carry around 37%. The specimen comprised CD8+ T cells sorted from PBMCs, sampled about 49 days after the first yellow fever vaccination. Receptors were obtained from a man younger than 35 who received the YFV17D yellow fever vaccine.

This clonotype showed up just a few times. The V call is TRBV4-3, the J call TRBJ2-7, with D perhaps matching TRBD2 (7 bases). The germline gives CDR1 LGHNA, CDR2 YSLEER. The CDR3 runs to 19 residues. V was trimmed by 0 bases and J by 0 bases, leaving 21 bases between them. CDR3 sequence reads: CASSQDSSWGGPSSYEQYF. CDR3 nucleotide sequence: TGCGCCAGCAGCCAAGATAGCTCTTGGGGGGGCCCTAGCTCCTACGAGCAGTACTTC.

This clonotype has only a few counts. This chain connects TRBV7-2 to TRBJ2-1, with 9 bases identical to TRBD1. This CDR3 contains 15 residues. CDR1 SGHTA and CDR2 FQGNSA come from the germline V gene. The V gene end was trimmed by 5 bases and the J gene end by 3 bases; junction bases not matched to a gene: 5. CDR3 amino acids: CASSQGQGGYNEQFF. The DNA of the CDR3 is TGTGCCAGCAGCCAGGGACAGGGTGGCTACAATGAGCAGTTCTTC.

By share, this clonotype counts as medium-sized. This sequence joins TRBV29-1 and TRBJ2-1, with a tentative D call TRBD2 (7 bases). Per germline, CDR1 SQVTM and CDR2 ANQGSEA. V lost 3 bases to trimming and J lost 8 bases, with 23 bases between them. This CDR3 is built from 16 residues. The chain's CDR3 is CSVEDAGADGSDEQFF. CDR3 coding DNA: TGCAGCGTTGAGGACGCGGGGGCCGATGGTTCAGATGAGCAGTTCTTC.

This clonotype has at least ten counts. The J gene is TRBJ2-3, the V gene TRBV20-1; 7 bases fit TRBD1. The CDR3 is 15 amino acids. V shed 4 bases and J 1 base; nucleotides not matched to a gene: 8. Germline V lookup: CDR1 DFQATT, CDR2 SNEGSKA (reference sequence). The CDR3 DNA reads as TGCAGTGCTACGGACAGGCCTTGGGGCACAGATACGCAGTATTTT. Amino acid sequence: CSATDRPWGTDTQYF.

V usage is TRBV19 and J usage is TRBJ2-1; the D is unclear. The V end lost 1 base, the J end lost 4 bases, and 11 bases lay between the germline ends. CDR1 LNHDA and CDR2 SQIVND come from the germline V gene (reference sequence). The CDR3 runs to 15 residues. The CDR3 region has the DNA TGTGCCAGTAGTATAGCGCCCTCTGGTTACAATGAGCAGTTCTTC. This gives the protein CASSIAPSGYNEQFF.

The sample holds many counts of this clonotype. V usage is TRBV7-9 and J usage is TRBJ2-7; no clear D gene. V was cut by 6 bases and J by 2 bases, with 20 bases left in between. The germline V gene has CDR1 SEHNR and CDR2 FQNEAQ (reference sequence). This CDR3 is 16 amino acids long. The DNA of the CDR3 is TGTGCCAGCAGTCCTGAAGACGGACCGAGGACCTACGAGCAGTACGTC. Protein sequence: CASSPEDGPRTYEQYV.

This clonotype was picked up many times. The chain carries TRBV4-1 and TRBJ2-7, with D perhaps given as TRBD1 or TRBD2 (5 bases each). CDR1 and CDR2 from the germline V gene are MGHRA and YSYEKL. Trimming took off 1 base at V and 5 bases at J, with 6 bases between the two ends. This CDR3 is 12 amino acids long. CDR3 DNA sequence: TGCGCCAGCAGCCAAGGAGGGGACGAGCAGTACTTC. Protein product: CASSQGGDEQYF.

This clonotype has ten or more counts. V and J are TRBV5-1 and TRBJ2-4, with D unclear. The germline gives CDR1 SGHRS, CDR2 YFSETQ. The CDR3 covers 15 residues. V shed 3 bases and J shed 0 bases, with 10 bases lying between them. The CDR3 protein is CASSSDDLAKNIQYF. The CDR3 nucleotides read TGCGCCAGCAGCTCAGATGACTTAGCCAAAAACATTCAGTACTTC. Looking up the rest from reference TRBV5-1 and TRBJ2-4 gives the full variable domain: KAGVTQTPRYLIKTRGQQVTLSCSPISGHRSVSWYQQTPGQGLQFLFEYFSETQRNKGNFPGRFSGRQFSNSRSEMNVSTLELGDSALYLCASSSDDLAKNIQYFGAGTRLSVL.

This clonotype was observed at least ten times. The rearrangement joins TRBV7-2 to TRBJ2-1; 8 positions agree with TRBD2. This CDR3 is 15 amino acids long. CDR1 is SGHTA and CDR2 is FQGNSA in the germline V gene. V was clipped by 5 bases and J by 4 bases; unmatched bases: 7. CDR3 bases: TGTGCCAGCAGCCCCAGCGGGGGCGATTACAATGAGCAGTTCTTC. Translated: CASSPSGGDYNEQFF.

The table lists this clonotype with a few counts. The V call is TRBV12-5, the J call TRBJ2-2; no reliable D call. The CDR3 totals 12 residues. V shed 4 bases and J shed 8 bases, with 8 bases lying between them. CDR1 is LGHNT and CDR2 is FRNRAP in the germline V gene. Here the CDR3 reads CASGSRVGELFF. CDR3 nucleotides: TGTGCTAGTGGTTCCCGGGTGGGGGAGCTGTTTTTT.

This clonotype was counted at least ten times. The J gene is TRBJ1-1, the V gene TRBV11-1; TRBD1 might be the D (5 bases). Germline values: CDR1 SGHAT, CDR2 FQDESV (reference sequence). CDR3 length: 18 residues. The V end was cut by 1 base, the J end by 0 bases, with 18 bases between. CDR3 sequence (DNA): TGTGCCAGCAGCTTAGGTTTGATGGGACGGAGATTGAACACTGAAGCTTTCTTT. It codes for CASSLGLMGRRLNTEAFF.

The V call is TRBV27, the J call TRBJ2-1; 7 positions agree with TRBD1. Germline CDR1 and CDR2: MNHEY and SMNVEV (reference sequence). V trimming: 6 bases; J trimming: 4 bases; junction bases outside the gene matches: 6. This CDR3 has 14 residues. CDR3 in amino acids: CASRGEGQYNEQFF. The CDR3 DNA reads TGTGCCAGCAGGGGTGAGGGACAGTACAATGAGCAGTTCTTC.

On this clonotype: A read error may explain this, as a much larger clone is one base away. CDR3 loop: CASSYGHGANVLTF. The DNA for the CDR3 is TGTGCCAGCAGTTACGGGCACGGGGCCAACGTCCTGACTTTC. The V gene is TRBV6-5, the J gene TRBJ2-6; no firm D call. Per germline, CDR1 MNHEY and CDR2 SVGAGI. The V gene lost 2 bases and the J gene lost 4 bases, with 6 bases spanning the gap. The CDR3 has 14 amino acids.